The present T cell receptor beta chain was sequenced within a study of blood T cell repertoires in COVID-19. Study context: Sample material is recorded as cDNA or gDNA derived from T cells, B-cell-depleted T cells, or PBMCs.

The CDR3 is 16 amino acids. The ends lost 3 bases at V and 7 bases at J; junction bases unmatched: 9. Germline V gives CDR1 MGHDK, CDR2 SYGVNS. Sequencing was performed with immunoSEQ multiplex PCR; in TCRdb, only in-frame clones are kept and a portion is missing. The sample has a few hundred thousand clones, about 89% seen once; the top ten hold roughly 1.2%. Sequencing used peripheral blood. The sequence was obtained from a man between 40 and 49 years old with acute or convalescent COVID-19. This chain uses TRBV25-1 with TRBJ2-2; 9 positions match TRBD1. The CDR3 region is CASSDWGQGSGGELFF. The CDR3 DNA follows: TGTGCCAGCAGTGACTGGGGACAGGGTTCTGGCGGGGAGCTGTTTTTT.